A selection of T cell receptor beta chains follows, all from one sample in a study of blood T cell repertoires in COVID-19. Only in-frame clones appear in the TCRdb table, and some are missing; sequencing was by immunoSEQ multiplex PCR. Among approximately 270,000 clones, about nine tenths were seen once, and the ten largest hold around 8.8%. Input material: peripheral blood. These receptors all come from a man aged 35 to 55 with active or convalescent COVID-19. The conserved cysteine and the conserved F or W are not part of the CDR3 here. Clone size is stated in some rows and not others, as once, few, many or a class when expanded.

clone_size: .
v_call: TRBV2
cdr3_aa: ASRLAGGTDTQY

clone_size: .
v_call: TRBV12-3/TRBV12-4
cdr3_aa: ASSFSVYEQY

clone_size: .
v_call: TRBV27
cdr3_aa: ASSLAGLPRETQY

clone_size: .
v_call: TRBV5-4
cdr3_aa: ASSRTGENQPQH

clone_size: .
v_call: TRBV19
cdr3_aa: ASSITRGTGPEQY

clone_size: .
v_call: TRBV27
cdr3_aa: ASSPGTGGRNIQY

clone_size: .
v_call: TRBV14
cdr3_aa: ASSQSLNRVDEKLF

clone_size: .
v_call: TRBV9
cdr3_aa: ASSEGVTYGYT

clone_size: .
v_call: TRBV27
cdr3_aa: ASSFGGDEQF

clone_size: .
v_call: TRBV2
cdr3_aa: ATSPSRDRGASSYNEQF

clone_size: .
v_call: TRBV6-5
cdr3_aa: ATLDRVTEAF

clone_size: .
v_call: TRBV4-2
cdr3_aa: ASSHEGDRGLNQPQH

clone_size: .
v_call: TRBV6-4
cdr3_aa: ASSDPLLAPLSSGANVLT

clone_size: .
v_call: TRBV7-6
cdr3_aa: ASSSGYGYT

clone_size: .
v_call: TRBV5-5
cdr3_aa: ASSLERGGEAF

clone_size: few
v_call: TRBV30
cdr3_aa: AWSVTVSSYNSPLH

clone_size: once
v_call: TRBV11-3
cdr3_aa: ASSLRDSGSAF

clone_size: .
v_call: TRBV5-4
cdr3_aa: ASSRELGPGELF

clone_size: few
v_call: TRBV19
cdr3_aa: ASSSVGSGGELF

clone_size: .
v_call: TRBV2
cdr3_aa: ASSVSGGSNEKLF

clone_size: many
v_call: TRBV12-3/TRBV12-4
cdr3_aa: ASYSGLENIQY

clone_size: .
v_call: TRBV5-4
cdr3_aa: ASRPGLAGGLTQY

clone_size: .
v_call: TRBV12-3/TRBV12-4
cdr3_aa: ASSPTGSGYT

clone_size: .
v_call: TRBV7-3
cdr3_aa: ASSLTPTWGTDNEQF

clone_size: .
v_call: TRBV5-1
cdr3_aa: ASNAAGTATYEQY

clone_size: once
v_call: TRBV11-2
cdr3_aa: ASSRLAVQETQY

clone_size: .
v_call: TRBV4-1
cdr3_aa: ASSQQSGSADTQY

clone_size: .
v_call: TRBV13
cdr3_aa: ASSLMGALGYT

clone_size: .
v_call: TRBV9
cdr3_aa: ASSVAGSTNEKLF

clone_size: .
v_call: TRBV19
cdr3_aa: ASWGGGSPPGEQY

clone_size: few
v_call: TRBV2
cdr3_aa: ATRQGEDEQY

clone_size: .
v_call: TRBV10-1
cdr3_aa: ASSQGQYEQY

clone_size: .
v_call: TRBV12-5
cdr3_aa: ASGLAGQGVNSPLH

clone_size: .
v_call: TRBV7-9
cdr3_aa: ASSAGQGVATEAF

clone_size: once
v_call: TRBV15
cdr3_aa: ATSRGGTSRTGELF

clone_size: .
v_call: TRBV4-1
cdr3_aa: ASSPRTSGAYTDTQY

clone_size: .
v_call: TRBV30
cdr3_aa: AWRTNSYEQY

clone_size: .
v_call: TRBV6-5
cdr3_aa: ASSVDSGTNTEAF

clone_size: .
v_call: TRBV3-1/TRBV3-2
cdr3_aa: ASSRGTGAGY

clone_size: .
v_call: TRBV13
cdr3_aa: ASSSSAGGRYEQY

clone_size: .
v_call: TRBV4-2
cdr3_aa: ASSQDQGGPPLYGYT

clone_size: .
v_call: TRBV12-1
cdr3_aa: ASSFDPCMADYGYT

clone_size: .
v_call: TRBV13
cdr3_aa: ASSRSGRPQH

clone_size: .
v_call: TRBV6-5
cdr3_aa: ASRRQRSGNTIY

clone_size: .
v_call: TRBV10-3
cdr3_aa: AISESVRGGYGYT

clone_size: .
v_call: TRBV7-2
cdr3_aa: ASSLNRDYEQY

clone_size: .
v_call: TRBV5-1
cdr3_aa: ASSPTTDRAPYNSPLH

clone_size: .
v_call: TRBV6-1
cdr3_aa: ASSEARGGKQY

clone_size: .
v_call: TRBV24-1
cdr3_aa: ATSDWGTGGENYGYT

clone_size: .
v_call: TRBV5-1
cdr3_aa: ASSLQETGELF

clone_size: few
v_call: TRBV5-1
cdr3_aa: ASSLTSGGYEQY

clone_size: .
v_call: TRBV2
cdr3_aa: ASNEGGTEAF

clone_size: .
v_call: TRBV18
cdr3_aa: ASSPPRGDSSGANVLT

clone_size: .
v_call: TRBV6-5
cdr3_aa: ASESHYEQY

clone_size: .
v_call: TRBV13
cdr3_aa: ASSSRVYRVSEQF

clone_size: once
v_call: TRBV10-3
cdr3_aa: AISGSKGAAGELF

clone_size: few
v_call: TRBV16
cdr3_aa: ASSPRRGSNEKLF

clone_size: .
v_call: TRBV7-9
cdr3_aa: ASSPTVGRPNTEAF

clone_size: .
v_call: TRBV5-5
cdr3_aa: ASSFGGGRGNQPQH

clone_size: .
v_call: TRBV6-5
cdr3_aa: ASSYGGGAGYNEQF